The next 21 T cell receptor beta chains were all read from a single sample in a study of T-cell reconstitution after alpha-beta-depleted transplantation in children. Unique molecular identifiers were used in preparing the TCRbeta library. One entry per CDR3 protein results from TCRdb running MiXCR on the PCR reads. The sample has about a million distinct CDR3 sequences, about 31% seen once. The source material was PBMCs, mostly from graft donor cells, sampled 360 days after TCRalphabeta/CD19-depleted stem cell transplant. The receptor source for this set is a boy in the first two years of life who had a stem cell transplant for SCID, so the T cells may come from the graft donor.

This clonotype was counted only a few times. This chain joins TRBV12-3 or TRBV12-4 and TRBJ1-1, with unresolved D. Deletions cut 6 bases from V and 6 bases from J, with 11 bases between. This CDR3 is built from 12 residues. This CDR3 is CASSLYGSEAFF. CDR3 nucleotides: TGTGCCAGCAGCTTATACGGTTCTGAAGCTTTCTTT.

This clonotype occurred many times. The chain is built from TRBV20-1 and TRBJ2-3, with no clear D. V lost 3 bases and J lost 4, with 5 bases in between. CDR1 is DFQATT and CDR2 is SNEGSKA in the germline V gene (reference sequence). The CDR3 covers 11 residues. In nucleotides, the CDR3 is TGCAGTGCTAGTCGGGCAGATACGCAGTATTTT. Amino acids: CSASRADTQYF.

The genes are TRBV5-1 and TRBJ2-7; D gene unclear. The CDR3 runs to 15 residues. V shed 0 bases and J shed 0 bases, with 10 bases lying between them. Germline V gives CDR1 SGHRS, CDR2 YFSETQ. The CDR3, as DNA: TGCGCCAGCAGCTTGGGCGCGGTTTCCTCCTACGAGCAGTACTTC. Amino acid sequence: CASSLGAVSSYEQYF.

The rearrangement uses TRBV5-1 and TRBJ1-5, with D possibly matching TRBD1 (5 bases). Germline CDR1 is SGHRS and CDR2 is YFSETQ. The CDR3 runs to 15 residues. The ends were cut back, 2 bases at V and 1 base at J, with 10 bases in the middle. In DNA, the CDR3 is TGCGCCAGCAGCTTCAAGGCAGGGAGCAATCAGCCCCAGCATTTT. It specifies CASSFKAGSNQPQHF.

V and J are TRBV28 and TRBJ2-5; the match to TRBD1 covers 10 bases. J gave up 2 bases and V 6 bases, and 9 bases lay outside the gene matches. This CDR3 is built from 16 residues. Germline assignment: CDR1 MDHEN and CDR2 SYDVKM. The DNA for the CDR3 is TGTGCCAGCAGGCCCCGGGACAGGGGTTGGCAAGAGACCCAGTACTTC. Amino acids: CASRPRDRGWQETQYF.

The chain combines TRBV24-1 with TRBJ2-1; no clear D. CDR1 KGHDR and CDR2 SFDVKD come from the germline V gene. Trimming shortened V by 3 bases and J by 1 base, and 15 bases separated the two germline ends. The CDR3 extends over 17 amino acids. The CDR3: CATSDPAGISSYNEQFF. CDR3 bases: TGTGCCACCAGTGATCCCGCTGGGATCTCGTCCTACAATGAGCAGTTCTTC.

This clonotype turned up a few times. The V and J genes are TRBV29-1 and TRBJ2-3; 10 nucleotides agree with TRBD1. The CDR3 sequence is 13 residues long. The V segment lost 6 bases and the J segment 2 bases; nucleotides outside the gene matches: 2. CDR1 and CDR2 (germline): SQVTM, ANQGSEA. Written as DNA, the CDR3 is TGCAGCGTCCGACAGGGGGCCACAGATACGCAGTATTTT. It codes for CSVRQGATDTQYF.

The table lists this clonotype with a few counts. The rearrangement uses TRBV12-3 or TRBV12-4 and TRBJ2-4; D is unclear. The CDR3 consists of 16 residues. Between the trimmed V and J ends, which lost 6 bases and 5 bases, there was a span of 20 bases. CDR3 loop: CASSPSPIRTENIQYF. DNA for the CDR3: TGTGCCAGCAGCCCCAGCCCCATAAGAACCGAAAACATTCAGTACTTC.

This chain uses TRBV27 with TRBJ2-7; D perhaps matches TRBD1 (6 bases). This CDR3 contains 13 residues. Between the trimmed V and J ends, which lost 5 bases and 12 bases, there was a span of 20 bases. From germline, CDR1 is MNHEY and CDR2 SMNVEV (reference sequence). CDR3 sequence: CASSLTGFKRLYF. CDR3 coding DNA: TGTGCCAGCAGTCTCACAGGGTTTAAAAGGCTGTACTTC.

This clonotype showed up many times. The J gene is TRBJ2-1, the V gene TRBV5-1; D unclear. The V gene's germline CDR1 is SGHRS and CDR2 YFSETQ. Trimming cost V 0 bases and J 5 bases, with 3 bases left between them. The CDR3 is 12 residues long. The CDR3 DNA reads as TGCGCCAGCAGCTTGGCCGACAATGAGCAGTTCTTC. This encodes CASSLADNEQFF.

The rearrangement links TRBV5-6 to TRBJ2-7; the match to TRBD2 covers 11 bases. The CDR3 loop spans 15 amino acids. The germline V gene encodes CDR1 SGHDT and CDR2 YYEEEE. V shed 2 bases, J shed 4 bases, and the junction held 5 bases outside the gene matches. In nucleotides, the CDR3 is TGTGCCAGCAGCTTTCCGGGACTAGCGGAATACGAGCAGTACTTC. It specifies CASSFPGLAEYEQYF.

This clonotype appeared a few times. The chain joins TRBV11-2 to TRBJ2-3; weak D call: TRBD2 (5 bases). The CDR3 covers 16 residues. Germline CDR1 reads SGHAT; CDR2 reads FQNNGV. Trimming stripped 0 bases from V and 3 bases from J, with 13 bases between. CDR3 sequence reads: CASSLDLAGLTDTQYF. CDR3 nucleotide sequence: TGTGCCAGCAGCTTAGACCTAGCAGGATTGACAGATACGCAGTATTTT.

The V call is TRBV20-1, the J call TRBJ2-3; D not resolved. Trimming shortened V by 6 bases and J by 4 bases, and 8 bases separated the two germline ends. Germline CDR1 reads DFQATT; CDR2 reads SNEGSKA (reference sequence). The CDR3 extends over 11 amino acids. CDR3 in DNA: TGCAGTGCGCGGTTAGCAGATACGCAGTATTTT. Its protein is CSARLADTQYF.

The rearrangement joins TRBV5-4 to TRBJ2-2; D may be TRBD2 (5 bases). CDR3 length equals 19 residues. V lost 2 bases, J lost 0 bases, and 20 bases lay in between. Per the germline V gene, CDR1 is SGHNT and CDR2 is YYREEE (reference sequence). CDR3 coding DNA: TGTGCCAGCAGCTTCAGAATATACCGGACTCGCGCGAACACCGGGGAGCTGTTTTTT. Protein sequence: CASSFRIYRTRANTGELFF.

This clonotype was picked up many times. The V and J genes are TRBV7-8 and TRBJ1-5, with D hard to call. V was cut by 1 base and J by 0 bases, with 10 bases left in between. Per the germline V gene, CDR1 is SGHVS and CDR2 is FQNEAQ. This CDR3 comprises 16 residues. The CDR3 reads CASSLVALSSNQPQHF. The CDR3 coding sequence is TGTGCCAGCAGCTTAGTTGCATTAAGTAGCAATCAGCCCCAGCATTTT.

This chain connects TRBV4-1 to TRBJ1-5, with D unresolved. The CDR3 covers 17 residues. Germline V gene data show CDR1 as MGHRA and CDR2 as YSYEKL. Trimming took off 0 bases at V and 0 bases at J, with 12 bases between the two ends. CDR3 protein: CASSQDLPTDSNQPQHF. In nucleotides, the CDR3 is TGCGCCAGCAGCCAAGATCTCCCCACCGATAGCAATCAGCCCCAGCATTTT.

This clonotype was counted between two and nine times. The chain combines TRBV20-1 with TRBJ1-2, with TRBD1 matching 9 bases. V lost 3 bases and J lost 3; bases outside the gene matches: 5. The germline V gene encodes CDR1 DFQATT and CDR2 SNEGSKA (reference sequence). The CDR3 length is 14 residues. DNA of the CDR3: TGCAGTGCTAGGCCCACAGGGGGCTACTATGGCTACACCTTC. Its protein product is CSARPTGGYYGYTF.

The genes are TRBV20-1 and TRBJ2-6; D assignment may be TRBD1 or TRBD2 (5 bases each). CDR3 length: 16 residues. The V end lost 1 base, the J end lost 1 base, and 11 bases lay between the germline ends. The germline CDR1 and CDR2 sequences are DFQATT and SNEGSKA (reference sequence). CDR3 residues: CSARGGIGSGANVLTF. For the CDR3, the DNA is TGCAGTGCTAGAGGGGGGATCGGGTCTGGGGCCAACGTCCTGACTTTC.

This sequence joins TRBV24-1 and TRBJ2-3; no clear D gene. Germline V gene data show CDR1 as KGHDR and CDR2 as SFDVKD. The CDR3 is made up of 16 amino acids. V was cut by 0 bases and J by 0 bases, with 9 bases left in between. The CDR3 nucleotides read TGTGCCACCAGTGATTTGCGGACGGCTAGCACAGATACGCAGTATTTT. It encodes CATSDLRTASTDTQYF.

The sample holds a few counts of this clonotype. This chain links TRBV4-1 with TRBJ2-3; D possibly uses TRBD1 or TRBD2 (5 bases each). From germline, CDR1 is MGHRA and CDR2 YSYEKL. The CDR3 sequence is 13 residues long. The V and J ends lost 5 bases and 7 bases respectively, with 13 bases between them. The CDR3 bases are TGCGCCAGCAGCTGGGACCGCTCCCATACGCAGTATTTT. Its protein product is CASSWDRSHTQYF.

The chain uses TRBV29-1 and TRBJ1-1; no clear D gene. Looked up from germline, CDR1 is SQVTM and CDR2 is ANQGSEA. Trimming stripped 6 bases from V and 11 bases from J, with 19 bases between. There are 12 residues in the CDR3. As DNA, the CDR3 is TGCAGCGTGGTCCCACAGAACTCCGAGGCTTTCTTT. Protein product: CSVVPQNSEAFF. The complete variable domain, with remaining parts taken from reference TRBV29-1 and TRBJ1-1, reads SAVISQKPSRDICQRGTSLTIQCQVDSQVTMMFWYRQQPGQSLTLIATANQGSEATYESGFVIDKFPISRPNLTFSTLTVSNMSPEDSSIYLCSVVPQNSEAFFGQGTRLTVV.